This is a list of T cell receptor beta chains from one sample in a study of cytomegalovirus exposure and HLA in healthy donors. Assay: immunoSEQ multiplex PCR; the TCRdb copy retains only in-frame clones and omits some. This table holds fewer than 300,000 clones, about 80% found once. The sequenced material came from PBMCs. The receptors were gathered from a girl aged 2 to 9 in good health and CMV-seronegative. The CDR3 runs from the conserved cysteine through the conserved F or W. A D gene is named only where the DNA matches it firmly. For some rows the clone size is stated as once, few or many, or as a class when expanded; others skip it.

abundance: .; d_gene: .; v_gene: TRBV27; j_gene: TRBJ2-7; CDR3nt: TGTGCCAGCAGTTTAGCGGGGACCATTTACGAGCAGTACTTC; CDR3aa: CASSLAGTIYEQYF
abundance: once; d_gene: TRBD2; v_gene: TRBV5-4; j_gene: TRBJ2-1; CDR3nt: TGTGCCAGCAGCCCGGCGGGAGGGCCCCACAATGAGCAGTTCTTC; CDR3aa: CASSPAGGPHNEQFF
abundance: once; d_gene: TRBD2; v_gene: TRBV28; j_gene: TRBJ2-3; CDR3nt: TGTGCCAGCAGTTTATCAGCGGGAGACGCAGATACGCAGTATTTT; CDR3aa: CASSLSAGDADTQYF
abundance: .; d_gene: .; v_gene: TRBV5-1; j_gene: TRBJ1-2; CDR3nt: TGCGCCAGCAGCTCGGACAGCTTTTATGGCTACACCTTC; CDR3aa: CASSSDSFYGYTF
abundance: .; d_gene: .; v_gene: TRBV11-2; j_gene: TRBJ1-2; CDR3nt: TGTGCCAGCAGCCCCCGGGAGGGCTGGGGCTATGGCTACACCTTC; CDR3aa: CASSPREGWGYGYTF
abundance: .; d_gene: .; v_gene: TRBV7-9; j_gene: TRBJ1-2; CDR3nt: TGTGCCAGCAGCTTACGGAGCGCCCTCCGTGGCTACACCTTC; CDR3aa: CASSLRSALRGYTF
abundance: .; d_gene: .; v_gene: TRBV27; j_gene: TRBJ2-7; CDR3nt: TGTGCCAGCAGTTTATCGCTGCGGGGCTACGAGCAGTACTTC; CDR3aa: CASSLSLRGYEQYF
abundance: .; d_gene: TRBD2; v_gene: TRBV11-3; j_gene: TRBJ2-3; CDR3nt: TGTGCCAGCAGCCCGAGCCGCGGGGGAGTAGATACGCAGTATTTT; CDR3aa: CASSPSRGGVDTQYF
abundance: .; d_gene: TRBD1; v_gene: TRBV28; j_gene: TRBJ1-3; CDR3nt: TGTGCCAGCAGTCTGGGGGGACAGGGTGGAAACACCATATATTTT; CDR3aa: CASSLGGQGGNTIYF
abundance: few; d_gene: .; v_gene: TRBV9; j_gene: TRBJ2-6; CDR3nt: TGTGCCAGCAGCGTAGGAGGCTCTGGGGCCAACGTCCTGACTTTC; CDR3aa: CASSVGGSGANVLTF
abundance: .; d_gene: .; v_gene: TRBV9; j_gene: TRBJ2-3; CDR3nt: TGTGCCAGCAGCGTCCAAACTGGTTCAGATACGCAGTATTTT; CDR3aa: CASSVQTGSDTQYF
abundance: .; d_gene: TRBD2; v_gene: TRBV5-1; j_gene: TRBJ2-7; CDR3nt: TGCGCCAGCAGCTTAAGACTAGCGGGAGAGGTCGAGCAGTACTTC; CDR3aa: CASSLRLAGEVEQYF
abundance: .; d_gene: TRBD2; v_gene: TRBV5-1; j_gene: TRBJ2-4; CDR3nt: TGCGCCAGCAGCTCCCCGGGAGGGGCCAAAAACATTCAGTACTTC; CDR3aa: CASSSPGGAKNIQYF
abundance: .; d_gene: .; v_gene: TRBV6-6; j_gene: TRBJ2-6; CDR3nt: TGTGCCAGCAGTTACTCTACTCCTTCTGGGGCCAACGTCCTGACTTTC; CDR3aa: CASSYSTPSGANVLTF
abundance: once; d_gene: TRBD2; v_gene: TRBV7-7; j_gene: TRBJ2-1; CDR3nt: TGTGCCAGCAGCCCGGGGACTAGCGGGAGAATGAATGAGCAGTTCTTC; CDR3aa: CASSPGTSGRMNEQFF
abundance: .; d_gene: .; v_gene: TRBV28; j_gene: TRBJ2-3; CDR3nt: TGTGCCACCAGGACGGGGAGCACAGATACGCAGTATTTT; CDR3aa: CATRTGSTDTQYF
abundance: .; d_gene: .; v_gene: TRBV30; j_gene: TRBJ1-6; CDR3nt: TGTGCCTTTGGACCGGGGGGAAATTCACCCCTCCACTTT; CDR3aa: CAFGPGGNSPLHF
abundance: .; d_gene: .; v_gene: TRBV28; j_gene: TRBJ1-5; CDR3nt: TGTGCCAGCACCCTAGGAGGCAATAGCAATCAGCCCCAGCATTTT; CDR3aa: CASTLGGNSNQPQHF
abundance: .; d_gene: .; v_gene: TRBV19; j_gene: TRBJ1-1; CDR3nt: TGTGCCAGTAGTAGGGGGGCTGAAGCTTTCTTT; CDR3aa: CASSRGAEAFF
abundance: .; d_gene: .; v_gene: TRBV6-4; j_gene: TRBJ2-6; CDR3nt: TGTGCCAGCAGTGACTCGAGGTTATCCGGGGCCAACGTCCTGACTTTC; CDR3aa: CASSDSRLSGANVLTF
abundance: .; d_gene: TRBD2; v_gene: TRBV11-3; j_gene: TRBJ2-1; CDR3nt: TGTGCCAGCAGCTACAGCGGGGGGGCAGACTCCTACAATGAGCAGTTCTTC; CDR3aa: CASSYSGGADSYNEQFF
abundance: .; d_gene: TRBD2; v_gene: TRBV5-4; j_gene: TRBJ2-2; CDR3nt: TGTGCCAGCAGCTTATCATCGGCGCTAGCGGAGTTGACCGGGGAGCTGTTTTTT; CDR3aa: CASSLSSALAELTGELFF
abundance: once; d_gene: TRBD1; v_gene: TRBV11-1; j_gene: TRBJ2-7; CDR3nt: TGTGCCAGCAGAATACGGGACAGACCCTACGAGCAGTACTTC; CDR3aa: CASRIRDRPYEQYF
abundance: .; d_gene: .; v_gene: TRBV6-1; j_gene: TRBJ1-5; CDR3nt: TGTGCCACCGGTTATAGCAATCAGCCCCAGCATTTT; CDR3aa: CATGYSNQPQHF
abundance: .; d_gene: TRBD2; v_gene: TRBV18; j_gene: TRBJ2-1; CDR3nt: TGTGCCAGCTCACCACCCCCAGCGGGAGTGAATAATGAGCAGTTCTTC; CDR3aa: CASSPPPAGVNNEQFF
abundance: .; d_gene: TRBD2; v_gene: TRBV4-2; j_gene: TRBJ2-1; CDR3nt: TGTGCCAGCAGCCAGCGGACTAGCGGGAGTCAAGGGTCCTACAATGAGCAGTTCTTC; CDR3aa: CASSQRTSGSQGSYNEQFF
abundance: .; d_gene: .; v_gene: TRBV5-1; j_gene: TRBJ1-1; CDR3nt: TGCGCCAGCAGCTTGGACAGGACTGAAGCTTTCTTT; CDR3aa: CASSLDRTEAFF
abundance: .; d_gene: .; v_gene: TRBV29-1; j_gene: TRBJ2-7; CDR3nt: TGCAGCGTTGAATTGCCAGGGGAATTCGGCGAGCAGTACTTC; CDR3aa: CSVELPGEFGEQYF
abundance: .; d_gene: .; v_gene: TRBV6-5; j_gene: TRBJ1-1; CDR3nt: TGTGCCAGCAGTTATCTTAGGGAGGGAGAGGCTTTCTTT; CDR3aa: CASSYLREGEAFF